The sequence of this T cell receptor (beta chain) was determined in a study of blood T cell repertoires in COVID-19. Overall study: Samples taken during acute and convalescent COVID-19 were collected in the United States, Italy and Spain.

Sequencing was performed with immunoSEQ multiplex PCR; in TCRdb, only in-frame clones are kept and a portion is missing. The sample carries over 200,000 clones, around 90% recorded once. V lost 0 bases to trimming and J lost 3 bases, with 3 bases between them. CDR3 length equals 13 residues. Germline V CDR1 and CDR2: SGHDN, FVKESK. The chain is built from TRBV14 and TRBJ1-5; no clear D gene. Material for sequencing was PBMCs or T cells enriched from blood (not recorded which). This TCR was sampled from a human donor in a cohort exposed to, infected with or recovered from COVID-19 (not recorded which). The donor label of this sample is uncertain. The DNA for the CDR3 is TGTGCCAGCAGCCAAGACGTCAATCAGCCCCAGCATTTT. Translation: CASSQDVNQPQHF.